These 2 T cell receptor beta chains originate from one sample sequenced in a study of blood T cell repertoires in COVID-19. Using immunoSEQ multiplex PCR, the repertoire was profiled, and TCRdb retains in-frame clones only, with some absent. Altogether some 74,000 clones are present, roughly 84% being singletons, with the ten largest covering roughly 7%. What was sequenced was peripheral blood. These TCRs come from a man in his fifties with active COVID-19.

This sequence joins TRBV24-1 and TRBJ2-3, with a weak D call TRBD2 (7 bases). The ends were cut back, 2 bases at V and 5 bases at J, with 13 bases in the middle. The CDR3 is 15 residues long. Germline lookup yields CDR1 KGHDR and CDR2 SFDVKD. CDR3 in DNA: TGTGCCACCAGTGATTGGGCTAGGGGGGGAGATACGCAGTATTTT. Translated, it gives CATSDWARGGDTQYF.

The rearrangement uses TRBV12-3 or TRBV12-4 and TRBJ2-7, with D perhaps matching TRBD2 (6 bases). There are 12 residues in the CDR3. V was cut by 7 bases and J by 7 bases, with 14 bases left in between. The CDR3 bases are TGTGCCAGCACCGGGACTTCCAGTGAGCAGTACTTC. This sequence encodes CASTGTSSEQYF.